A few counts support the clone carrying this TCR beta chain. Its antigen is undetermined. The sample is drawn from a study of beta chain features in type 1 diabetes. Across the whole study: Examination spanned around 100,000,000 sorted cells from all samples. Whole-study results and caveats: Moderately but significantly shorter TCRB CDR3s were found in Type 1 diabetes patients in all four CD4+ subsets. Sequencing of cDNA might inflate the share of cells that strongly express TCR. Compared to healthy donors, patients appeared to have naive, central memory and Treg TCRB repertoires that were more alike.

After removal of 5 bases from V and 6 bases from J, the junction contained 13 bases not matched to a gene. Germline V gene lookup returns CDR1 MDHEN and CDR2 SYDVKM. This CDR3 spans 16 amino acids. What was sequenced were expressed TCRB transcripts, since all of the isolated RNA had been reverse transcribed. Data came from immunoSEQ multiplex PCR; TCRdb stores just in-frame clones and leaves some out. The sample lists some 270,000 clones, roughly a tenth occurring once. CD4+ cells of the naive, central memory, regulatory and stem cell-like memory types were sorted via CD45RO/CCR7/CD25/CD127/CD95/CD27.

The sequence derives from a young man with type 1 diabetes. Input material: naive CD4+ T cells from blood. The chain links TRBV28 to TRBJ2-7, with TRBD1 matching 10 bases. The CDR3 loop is CASSPPPGTGAGEQYF. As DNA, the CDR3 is TGTGCCAGCAGTCCACCACCCGGGACAGGGGCCGGCGAGCAGTACTTC.